This record concerns one T cell receptor (beta chain) sequence. The antigen is unknown. The CDR3 is 13 residues long. With 6 bases removed from V and 4 bases from J, the gap between germline ends came to 10 bases. The V gene's germline CDR1 is KGHSH and CDR2 LQKENI. The data were obtained in a study of T cell responses to AZD1222 COVID-19 vaccine. Study-wide context: Second doses at about 4 or about 12 weeks were pooled. Overall study results and limits: Only a handful of AZD1222 recipients, several in all, had baseline seropositivity.

TCRdb's copy holds only in-frame clones and misses some; the assay was immunoSEQ multiplex PCR. The sample has approximately 110,000 clones, 91% seen once. The clonotype comes from an adult in good health. This chain uses TRBV18 with TRBJ1-3; D not resolved. The input for sequencing was peripheral blood, taken on day 0 of AZD1222 vaccination. CDR3 sequence reads: CASSTAAGNTIYF. For the CDR3, the DNA is TGTGCCAGCTCGACCGCGGCCGGAAACACCATATATTTT.